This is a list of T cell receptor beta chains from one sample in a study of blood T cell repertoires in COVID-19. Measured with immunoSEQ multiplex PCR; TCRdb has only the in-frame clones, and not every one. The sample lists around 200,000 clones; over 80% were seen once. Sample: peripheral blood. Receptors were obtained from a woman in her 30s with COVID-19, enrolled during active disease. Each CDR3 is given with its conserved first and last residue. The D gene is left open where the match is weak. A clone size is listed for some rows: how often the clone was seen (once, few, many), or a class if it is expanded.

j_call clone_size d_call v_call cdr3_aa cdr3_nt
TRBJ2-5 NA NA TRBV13 CASSLERQETQYF TGTGCCAGCAGCTTAGAGCGTCAAGAGACCCAGTACTTC
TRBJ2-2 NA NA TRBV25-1 CASSPYSGHTGELFF TGTGCCAGCAGCCCTTACTCAGGGCACACCGGGGAGCTGTTTTTT
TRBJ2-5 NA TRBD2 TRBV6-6 CASSQQRGGPETQYF TGTGCCAGCAGTCAGCAGCGGGGGGGCCCAGAGACCCAGTACTTC
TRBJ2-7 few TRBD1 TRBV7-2 CASSLGDRGYEQYF TGTGCCAGCAGCCTTGGGGACAGGGGATACGAGCAGTACTTC
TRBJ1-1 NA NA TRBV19 CASSTGGIVNTEAFF TGTGCCAGTAGTACGGGGGGAATCGTGAACACTGAAGCTTTCTTT
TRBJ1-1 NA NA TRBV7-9 CASSLDARRAFF TGTGCCAGCAGCTTAGATGCTAGACGAGCTTTCTTT
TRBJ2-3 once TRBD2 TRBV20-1 CSASAGVGDTQYF TGCAGTGCTAGTGCGGGGGTGGGAGATACGCAGTATTTT
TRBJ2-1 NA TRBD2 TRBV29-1 CSATSGRAGYNEQFF TGCAGCGCTACTAGCGGGAGGGCCGGTTACAATGAGCAGTTCTTC
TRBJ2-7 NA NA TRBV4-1 CASSPSGSSYEQYF TGCGCCAGCAGCCCCTCGGGGAGCTCCTACGAGCAGTACTTC
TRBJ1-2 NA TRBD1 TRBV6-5 CASSSDRAGYTF TGTGCCAGCAGCTCGGACAGGGCGGGCTACACCTTC
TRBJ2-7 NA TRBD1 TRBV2 CASSKDRGLSREQYF TGTGCCAGCAGTAAAGACAGGGGGCTTTCTCGCGAGCAGTACTTC
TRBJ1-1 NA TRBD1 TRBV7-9 CASSLGTGGGGTEAFF TGTGCCAGCAGCTTAGGGACAGGGGGCGGTGGCACTGAAGCTTTCTTT
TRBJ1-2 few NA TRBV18 CASSPSGVSLPDYGYTF TGTGCCAGCTCCCCCTCGGGGGTGTCCTTACCTGACTATGGCTACACCTTC
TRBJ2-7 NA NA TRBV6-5 CASTSGPYSYEQYF TGTGCCAGCACTTCAGGGCCATACTCCTACGAGCAGTACTTC
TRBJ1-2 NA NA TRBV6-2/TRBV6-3 CASSLFGGNYGYTF TGTGCCAGCAGCCTTTTCGGGGGGAACTATGGCTACACCTTC
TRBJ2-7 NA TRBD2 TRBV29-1 CSVEWASGRGIPYEQYF TGCAGCGTTGAATGGGCTAGCGGGAGAGGAATTCCCTACGAGCAGTACTTC
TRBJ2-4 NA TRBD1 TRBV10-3 CAISTGQGENIQYF TGTGCCATCAGTACGGGACAGGGAGAAAACATTCAGTACTTC
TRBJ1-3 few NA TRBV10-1 CASSEPDTSSGNTIYF TGCGCCAGCAGTGAGCCCGACACGAGCTCTGGAAACACCATATATTTT
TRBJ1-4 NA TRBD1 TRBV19 CASRNRGKEKLFF TGTGCCAGTAGAAACAGGGGAAAAGAAAAACTGTTTTTT
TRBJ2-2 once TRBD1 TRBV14 CASSRTGGYTGELFF TGTGCCAGCAGCCGGACAGGGGGATACACCGGGGAGCTGTTTTTT
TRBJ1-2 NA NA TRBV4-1 CASSQADVEGYTF TGCGCCAGCAGCCAAGCTGATGTAGAGGGCTACACCTTC
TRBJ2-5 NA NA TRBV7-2 CASSLSVQETQYF TGTGCCAGCAGCTTATCGGTGCAAGAGACCCAGTACTTC
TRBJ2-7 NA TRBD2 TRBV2 CASSEAGLAGEHDEQYF TGTGCCAGCAGTGAAGCGGGACTAGCGGGAGAACACGACGAGCAGTACTTC
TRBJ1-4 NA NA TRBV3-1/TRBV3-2 CASSQAHTGPTNEKLFF TGTGCCAGCAGCCAAGCCCATACAGGGCCAACTAATGAAAAACTGTTTTTT
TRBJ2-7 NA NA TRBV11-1 CASSETGTYEQYF TGTGCCAGCAGCGAAACAGGGACCTACGAGCAGTACTTC
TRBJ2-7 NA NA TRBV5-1 CASSLDGTSFYEQYF TGCGCCAGCAGCTTGGATGGGACATCATTCTACGAGCAGTACTTC
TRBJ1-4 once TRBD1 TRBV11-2 CASSFTGTGANEKLFF TGTGCCAGCAGCTTCACCGGGACAGGAGCTAATGAAAAACTGTTTTTT
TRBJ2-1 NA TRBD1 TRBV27 CASTTNRGPYNEQFF TGTGCCAGCACTACCAACAGGGGGCCCTACAATGAGCAGTTCTTC
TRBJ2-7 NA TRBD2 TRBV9 CASSPTAGLAGGYEQYF TGTGCCAGCAGCCCTACCGCAGGGCTAGCGGGAGGTTACGAGCAGTACTTC
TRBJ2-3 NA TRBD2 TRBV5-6 CASSLLSSGGSLADTQYF TGTGCCAGCAGCTTGTTGAGCAGCGGGGGGTCCCTGGCGGATACGCAGTATTTT
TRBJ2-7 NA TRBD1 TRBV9 CASSEGTGMSYEQYF TGTGCCAGCAGCGAAGGGACAGGGATGTCCTACGAGCAGTACTTC
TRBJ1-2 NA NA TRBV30 CAWSPGVGFDGYTF TGTGCCTGGTCGCCCGGGGTAGGGTTCGATGGCTACACCTTC
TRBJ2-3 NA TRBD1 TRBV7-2 CASSPGQGPTDTQYF TGTGCCAGCAGCCCGGGACAGGGGCCCACAGATACGCAGTATTTT
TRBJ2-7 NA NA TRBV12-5 CASGLVGAAAPNEQYF TGTGCTAGTGGTTTGGTAGGAGCGGCCGCCCCCAACGAGCAGTACTTC
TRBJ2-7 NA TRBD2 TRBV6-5 CASRSSGGPSYEQYF TGTGCCAGCAGATCTAGCGGGGGGCCCTCCTACGAGCAGTACTTC
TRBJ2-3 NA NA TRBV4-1 CASSQEGQYTDTQYF TGCGCCAGCAGCCAAGAGGGACAATACACAGATACGCAGTATTTT
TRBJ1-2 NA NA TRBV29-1 CSTNVPGIANYGYTF TGCAGCACGAACGTCCCGGGAATAGCTAACTATGGCTACACCTTC
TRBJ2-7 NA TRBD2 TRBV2 CASSTSGRSYEQYF TGTGCCAGCAGTACTAGCGGGAGGTCCTACGAGCAGTACTTC
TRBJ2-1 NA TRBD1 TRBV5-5 CASSFGTGEQFF TGTGCCAGCAGCTTTGGGACAGGTGAGCAGTTCTTC
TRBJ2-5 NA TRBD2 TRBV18 CASSLAGSGETQYF TGTGCCAGCTCCCTAGCGGGGAGCGGAGAGACCCAGTACTTC
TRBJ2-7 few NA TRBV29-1 CSVQPDRYPYEQYF TGCAGCGTTCAACCCGACAGGTATCCCTACGAGCAGTACTTC